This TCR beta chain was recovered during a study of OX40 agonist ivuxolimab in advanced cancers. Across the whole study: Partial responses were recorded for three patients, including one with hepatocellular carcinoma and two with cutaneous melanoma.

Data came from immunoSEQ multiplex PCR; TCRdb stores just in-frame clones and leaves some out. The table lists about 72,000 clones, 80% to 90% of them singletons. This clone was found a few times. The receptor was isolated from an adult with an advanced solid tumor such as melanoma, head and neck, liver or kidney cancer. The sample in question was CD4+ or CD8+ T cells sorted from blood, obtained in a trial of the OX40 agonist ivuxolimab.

The CDR3 nucleotides read TGTGCCAGCTCACCACCTAGGAGTCGAGTGAACACTGAAGCTTTCTTT. Translated: CASSPPRSRVNTEAFF. The gene calls are TRBV18 and TRBJ1-1; D call uncertain. V gave up 0 bases and J gave up 0 bases, with 11 bases separating them. The CDR3 contains 16 residues. Germline V gene sequence: CDR1 KGHSH, CDR2 LQKENI.